These 21 T cell receptor beta chains were all obtained from the same sample, sequenced in a study of vaccination and CD4 T cells after COVID-19. Their antigen targets remain unknown. Scientists ran DNA taken from cultured CD4+ T cells through the Oncomine TCR Beta short-read assay for sequencing. TCRdb reprocessed the PCR reads via MiXCR and lists one record per CDR3 protein. This table holds more than 7,500 distinct CDR3 sequences, about 50% found once. Treatment of the sample: roughly 11-day PBMC culture with coronavirus spike peptide pools or control peptides (ViraFEST assay). Before the COVID-19 pandemic (2011-2018), CD4+ T cells were obtained from the unexposed donor. The specimen sequenced was CD4+ T cells from blood, cultured in vitro. These receptors were taken from a human donor in good health.

This rearrangement joins TRBV10-1 to TRBJ2-5; TRBD2 matches at 8 bases. This CDR3 comprises 14 residues. The V segment lost 6 bases and the J segment 5 bases; nucleotides outside the gene matches: 8. Germline CDR1 reads WNHNN; CDR2 reads SYGVQD (reference sequence). Written as DNA, the CDR3 is TGCGCCAGCAGCCCAGCGGGGGCTGGGGAGACCCAGTACTTC. It translates to CASSPAGAGETQYF.

The genes are TRBV27 and TRBJ2-7, with 9 bases that match TRBD1. There are 19 residues in the CDR3. The germline CDR1 and CDR2 sequences are MNHEY and SMNVEV (reference sequence). With V trimmed by 1 base and J by 2 bases, 15 bases remained unmatched. CDR3 nucleotide sequence: TGTGCCAGCAGTTTATATGTCCCGGGACAGGGTAGGGAAGCCTACGAGCAGTACTTC. It is translated as CASSLYVPGQGREAYEQYF.

This chain links TRBV7-2 with TRBJ1-3; D perhaps matches TRBD1 (5 bases). V was cut by 2 bases and J by 8 bases, with 16 bases left in between. CDR1 is SGHTA, CDR2 FQGNSA, per germline. The CDR3 length is 15 residues. The CDR3 loop reads CASSLTPRDFHTIYF. The CDR3 DNA reads TGTGCCAGCAGCTTAACTCCTCGGGACTTTCACACCATATATTTT.

This clonotype has only a few counts. CDR3 residues: CASSEWVRGKINYGYTF. CDR3 bases: TGTGCCAGCAGCGAGTGGGTTAGGGGGAAGATTAACTATGGCTACACCTTC. J is TRBJ1-2 and V is TRBV7-2, with D possibly matching TRBD1 (6 bases). The CDR3 is 17 amino acids. V was shortened by 5 bases and J by 1 base, with 20 bases between the two germline ends. Germline V gene sequence: CDR1 SGHTA, CDR2 FQGNSA.

This chain connects TRBV6-1 to TRBJ2-4, with a weak D call TRBD1 (6 bases). Germline loops: CDR1 MNHNS, CDR2 SASEGT. CDR3 size: 15 residues. V was shortened by 2 bases and J by 0 bases, with 8 bases between the two germline ends. The CDR3 nucleotides read TGTGCCAGCAGTGAACGGGACACAGCCAAAAACATTCAGTACTTC. It codes for CASSERDTAKNIQYF.

CDR3 residues: CASSPDRPNEQFF. The CDR3 DNA sequence: TGTGCCAGCAGCCCAGACAGACCCAATGAGCAGTTCTTC. The V call is TRBV7-2, the J call TRBJ2-1; TRBD1 might be the D (5 bases). V was cut by 5 bases and J by 6 bases, with 11 bases left in between. The CDR3 loop spans 13 amino acids. Germline V lookup: CDR1 SGHTA, CDR2 FQGNSA.

There are a few counts of this clonotype. The CDR3 sequence is CASSRTGAFYGYTF. DNA of the CDR3: TGTGCCAGCAGTCGGACAGGAGCATTCTATGGCTACACCTTC. The chain combines TRBV12-3 or TRBV12-4 with TRBJ1-2, with 7 positions matching TRBD1. The CDR3 runs 14 residues. The V segment lost 5 bases and the J segment 4 bases; nucleotides outside the gene matches: 7.

V and J are TRBV5-1 and TRBJ1-1, with TRBD1 matching 8 bases. V lost 0 bases and J lost 6; bases outside the gene matches: 10. The CDR3 is 16 residues long. CDR1 SGHRS and CDR2 YFSETQ come from the germline V gene. DNA of the CDR3: TGCGCCAGCAGCTTGGGTGACAGGGGTCCGGCGGCTGAAGCTTTCTTT. Its translation is CASSLGDRGPAAEAFF.

This clonotype was seen once. V gene TRBV2 combines with J gene TRBJ1-1; D uncertain. CDR3 length equals 14 residues. The V gene lost 4 bases and the J gene lost 3 bases, with 12 bases spanning the gap. Germline loops: CDR1 SNHLY, CDR2 FYNNEI. In nucleotides, the CDR3 is TGTGCCAGCAGTGGAAAGAGGGTGGACACTGAAGCTTTCTTT. Translation: CASSGKRVDTEAFF. Based on the CDR3 plus reference TRBV2 and TRBJ1-1, the full variable domain is EPEVTQTPSHQVTQMGQEVILRCVPISNHLYFYWYRQILGQKVEFLVSFYNNEISEKSEIFDDQFSVERPDGSNFTLKIRSTKLEDSAMYFCASSGKRVDTEAFFGQGTRLTVV.

The chain combines TRBV20-1 with TRBJ1-5, with TRBD1 matching 11 bases. Germline V gene lookup returns CDR1 DFQATT and CDR2 SNEGSKA (reference sequence). The V segment lost 4 bases and the J segment 6 bases; nucleotides outside the gene matches: 8. The CDR3 covers 15 residues. The CDR3 protein is CSATSRTGGFQPQHF. The CDR3 DNA sequence: TGCAGTGCTACCTCTCGGACAGGGGGCTTTCAGCCCCAGCATTTT.

V usage is TRBV4-2 and J usage is TRBJ1-5; weak D call: TRBD1 (5 bases). The V gene lost 4 bases and the J gene lost 4 bases, with 17 bases spanning the gap. Germline-derived CDR1 and CDR2 are LGHNA and YNFKEQ. The CDR3 is 16 amino acids. The CDR3 sequence: CASSLGAGDGNQPQHF. In DNA form, the CDR3 reads TGTGCCAGCAGCCTAGGGGCCGGGGACGGTAATCAGCCCCAGCATTTT.

The chain uses TRBV7-9 and TRBJ2-1, with 9 positions matching TRBD2. Germline-derived CDR1 and CDR2 are SEHNR and FQNEAQ (reference sequence). This CDR3 region has 16 residues. The J segment lost 3 bases and the V segment lost 5 bases, leaving 8 bases of the junction unmatched. The CDR3 here is CASSPSAGGIYNEQFF. CDR3 in DNA: TGTGCCAGCAGCCCCTCCGCGGGGGGGATCTACAATGAGCAGTTCTTC.

This clonotype has more than one count but fewer than ten. The chain employs TRBV7-2 and TRBJ2-4; maybe TRBD1 (5 bases). This CDR3 spans 14 amino acids. Germline lookup yields CDR1 SGHTA and CDR2 FQGNSA. The V and J ends lost 5 bases and 12 bases respectively, with 20 bases between them. The CDR3 reads CASSRREGPKAQYF. In DNA form, the CDR3 reads TGTGCCAGCAGCCGCAGGGAAGGGCCCAAGGCTCAGTACTTC.

Comments on this clonotype: Its ends do not fully match the called genes, so a read error is possible. The chain carries TRBV19 and TRBJ2-2; 11 bases map to TRBD1. The CDR3 runs 15 residues. The germline gives CDR1 LNHDA, CDR2 SQIVND (reference sequence). CDR3 in amino acids: CASSSDRGHTGELFF. CDR3 DNA: TGCGCCAGTAGTTCGGACAGGGGGCACACCGGGGAGCTGTTTTTT.

The rearrangement uses TRBV5-1 and TRBJ1-2, with D uncertain. The CDR3 totals 15 residues. CDR1 and CDR2 from the germline V gene are SGHRS and YFSETQ. V was clipped by 0 bases and J by 0 bases, with 9 bases between them. CDR3 DNA: TGCGCCAGCAGCTTGGGGGAAGAAGCTAACTATGGCTACACCTTC. Its protein is CASSLGEEANYGYTF.

The V and J genes are TRBV5-1 and TRBJ2-7; 7 bases are shared with TRBD2. There are 15 residues in the CDR3. Germline CDR1 reads SGHRS; CDR2 reads YFSETQ. V lost 1 base, J lost 3 bases, and 7 bases stayed unmatched. CDR3 protein: CASSLIAGGGYEQYF. The CDR3 DNA reads as TGCGCCAGCAGCTTGATAGCTGGCGGGGGCTACGAGCAGTACTTC.

This sequence joins TRBV7-9 and TRBJ2-7; D is ambiguous. The CDR3 loop spans 13 amino acids. The ends were cut back, 3 bases at V and 2 bases at J, with 8 bases in the middle. Germline lookup yields CDR1 SEHNR and CDR2 FQNEAQ (reference sequence). CDR3 coding DNA: TGTGCCAGCAGCTTTCGAATTACCTACGAGCAGTACTTC. As protein: CASSFRITYEQYF.

This clonotype has just a few counts. Here the CDR3 DNA reads TGCAGCGCGGGCGGGAACCCGGCAGGGGTGGGTGGCTACACCTTC. Translation: CSAGGNPAGVGGYTF. V usage is TRBV29-1 and J usage is TRBJ1-2, with D tentatively TRBD1 (6 bases). Trimming pared 7 bases from V and 7 bases from J, leaving 25 bases between. Germline CDR1 is SQVTM and CDR2 is ANQGSEA. The CDR3 covers 15 residues.

V gene TRBV7-8 combines with J gene TRBJ2-7; TRBD2 matches at 9 bases. Germline CDR1 reads SGHVS; CDR2 reads FQNEAQ. The CDR3 is 15 amino acids. V was clipped by 7 bases and J by 4 bases; unmatched bases: 11. The CDR3 protein is CASTSGGAGGYEQYF. In DNA, the CDR3 is TGTGCCAGCACCTCGGGTGGAGCGGGGGGATACGAGCAGTACTTC.

The rearrangement joins TRBV7-2 to TRBJ1-2, with D tentatively TRBD1 (5 bases). V lost 5 bases, J lost 4 bases, and 17 bases lay in between. The CDR3 has 15 residues. Germline CDR1 reads SGHTA; CDR2 reads FQGNSA. The CDR3 reads CASSPHGGAGYGYTF. The CDR3 region has the DNA TGTGCCAGCAGCCCCCATGGCGGGGCGGGCTATGGCTACACCTTC.

The genes are TRBV20-1 and TRBJ2-6, with D uncertain. Germline V gene lookup returns CDR1 DFQATT and CDR2 SNEGSKA (reference sequence). This CDR3 contains 16 residues. Trimming shortened V by 6 bases and J by 1 base, and 16 bases separated the two germline ends. As DNA, the CDR3 is TGCAGTGCAAACTCAATCGGGTCGTCTGGGGCCAACGTCCTGACTTTC. It codes for CSANSIGSSGANVLTF.